A selection of T cell receptor beta chains follows, all from one sample in a study of cytomegalovirus exposure and HLA in healthy donors. The method was immunoSEQ multiplex PCR; TCRdb's version includes in-frame clones alone and lacks a portion of them. Of 160,000 or so clones detected, around 83% appear once; the ten largest clones hold 4.1%. The sequencing sample was made of PBMCs. These receptors originate from a man aged 45-60 years in good health and CMV-seropositive. The CDR3 runs from the conserved cysteine through the conserved F or W. A D gene is named only where the DNA matches it firmly. Clone sizes are given selectively: once, few, many, or a class where the clone is expanded.

v_call	clone_size	d_call	j_call	cdr3_nt	cdr3_aa
TRBV7-2	-	-	TRBJ1-5	TGTACCAGCAGCTCCGGGGGGGAATTCCATCAGCCCCAGCATTTT	CTSSSGGEFHQPQHF
TRBV21-1	-	-	TRBJ1-1	TGTGCCAGCAGCAGCGCCGGGACAGGGTACACTGAAGCTTTCTTT	CASSSAGTGYTEAFF
TRBV19	-	-	TRBJ2-5	TGTGCCAGTAGTATCAGGGGCCGGGAGACCCAGTACTTC	CASSIRGRETQYF
TRBV15	-	TRBD2	TRBJ2-3	TGTGCCACCAGCAGAGAATCGGGAGGGGCAGATACGCAGTATTTT	CATSRESGGADTQYF
TRBV27	-	-	TRBJ2-1	TGTGCCAGCAGCCGGTGGTCTAGCGAATCCTACAATGAGCAGTTCTTC	CASSRWSSESYNEQFF
TRBV18	-	TRBD1	TRBJ1-5	TGTGCCAGCTCACCGGGGACAGGGTCCAGCAATCAGCCCCAGCATTTT	CASSPGTGSSNQPQHF
TRBV7-6	-	TRBD1	TRBJ2-7	TGTGCCAGCAGCACCGCCGGGACAGGGGTTGAGCAGTACTTC	CASSTAGTGVEQYF
TRBV28	-	TRBD1	TRBJ1-5	TGTGCCAGCAGTTTAGGGACAGCTCGGAGCAATCAGCCCCAGCATTTT	CASSLGTARSNQPQHF
TRBV27	-	TRBD2	TRBJ2-7	TGTGCCAGCAGTTTGAGCGGGGGACCCTACGAGCAGTACTTC	CASSLSGGPYEQYF
TRBV6-4	-	-	TRBJ1-6	TGTGCCAGCAGTGACTCCCACAGGGACTCCTATAATTCACCCCTCCACTTT	CASSDSHRDSYNSPLHF
TRBV29-1	-	-	TRBJ2-7	TGCAGCGTTGGGCAGGGCGAAAATAGTTACGAGCAGTACTTC	CSVGQGENSYEQYF
TRBV19	-	TRBD1	TRBJ1-5	TGTGCCAGCAACACAGGGACAGACTATCTGCCCCAGCATTTT	CASNTGTDYLPQHF
TRBV28	few	-	TRBJ2-5	TGTGCCAGCAGTTCACCCGGACAGACAATCCAAGAGACCCAGTACTTC	CASSSPGQTIQETQYF
TRBV19	-	-	TRBJ1-5	TGTGCCAGTACCTTGGGGGCAGGGGTCAATCAGCCCCAGCATTTT	CASTLGAGVNQPQHF
TRBV28	-	TRBD1	TRBJ1-5	TGTGCCATTAACAGGGGGAATAGCAATCAGCCCCAGCATTTT	CAINRGNSNQPQHF
TRBV28	-	-	TRBJ2-7	TGTGCCAGCATGGAGGGACTTACCTACGAGCAGTACTTC	CASMEGLTYEQYF
TRBV11-2	-	TRBD2	TRBJ2-1	TGTGCCAGCAGCTTGAGTAGCGGGACCCACAATGAGCAGTTCTTC	CASSLSSGTHNEQFF
TRBV5-1	once	-	TRBJ2-1	TGCGCCAGCAGCTTGGATGGGACTCCACTCGATGAGCAGTTCTTC	CASSLDGTPLDEQFF
TRBV5-1	-	TRBD1	TRBJ2-7	TGCGCCAGCAGCCCTGCCGGGACAGGGGGGAACGAGCAGTACTTC	CASSPAGTGGNEQYF
TRBV19	once	-	TRBJ1-6	TGTGCCAGTGCAACCGGGGGATATTCACCCCTCCACTTT	CASATGGYSPLHF
TRBV7-7	-	TRBD2	TRBJ2-3	TGTGCCAGCAGCCCAGCGGGGGCCCTAGATACGCAGTATTTT	CASSPAGALDTQYF
TRBV4-2	once	TRBD1	TRBJ1-2	TGTGCCAGCAGCCAAATGGGGGACAGTCTTAACTATGGCTACACCTTC	CASSQMGDSLNYGYTF
TRBV29-1	-	TRBD1	TRBJ2-3	TGCAGCGTTTACAGGGGGCCAACAGATACGCAGTATTTT	CSVYRGPTDTQYF
TRBV15	-	-	TRBJ2-3	TGTGCCACCAGCAGAGATGATAGCTCCCGTAGCACAGATACGCAGTATTTT	CATSRDDSSRSTDTQYF
TRBV28	-	-	TRBJ2-7	TGTGCCACCAGAGGGGGTTTTAGTTCCTACGAGCAGTACTTC	CATRGGFSSYEQYF
TRBV4-2	-	-	TRBJ1-6	TGTGCCAGCAGCCAAGGGAAGACTTATAATTCACCCCTCCACTTT	CASSQGKTYNSPLHF
TRBV7-8	once	-	TRBJ2-5	TGTGCCAGCAGCTTAGAAACTCTAGGAGAGACCCAGTACTTC	CASSLETLGETQYF
TRBV7-6	-	-	TRBJ2-1	TGTGCCAGCAGCTTAGCGGTGGGCCCAGCCTGGGAGCAGTTCTTC	CASSLAVGPAWEQFF
TRBV6-5	-	TRBD2	TRBJ2-5	TGTGCCAGCAGCCGCGGGAGTTTAGAGACCCAGTACTTC	CASSRGSLETQYF
TRBV15	-	-	TRBJ2-7	TGTGCCACCAGCAGAGAAGGCAGCGGCTTCTCCTACGAGCAGTACTTC	CATSREGSGFSYEQYF
TRBV6-1	-	-	TRBJ2-7	TGTGCCAGCAGTGACTCCTTATCCTACGAGCAGTACTTC	CASSDSLSYEQYF
TRBV29-1	-	TRBD1	TRBJ1-5	TGCAGCGTCCGGACAGGGACAAATCAGCCCCAGCATTTT	CSVRTGTNQPQHF
TRBV15	-	-	TRBJ1-2	TGTGCCACCAGCAGGAAACAGGCTAACTATGGCTACACCTTC	CATSRKQANYGYTF
TRBV10-3	-	TRBD1	TRBJ2-7	TGTGCCATCAGTATACCGGACAGGGGGCTGACCTACGAGCAGTACTTC	CAISIPDRGLTYEQYF
TRBV4-3	-	TRBD2	TRBJ2-1	TGCGCCAGCAGCCAAGTCCTAGCGGGGGGGCCTGGGAATGAGCAGTTCTTC	CASSQVLAGGPGNEQFF
TRBV29-1	-	TRBD1	TRBJ2-7	TGCAGCGTAAAACGGGGACAGACAACCTACGAGCAGTACTTC	CSVKRGQTTYEQYF
TRBV6-5	-	TRBD2	TRBJ2-2	TGTGCCAGCAGTTACTCGAAGCGGGGGGCTTCCGGGGAGCTGTTTTTT	CASSYSKRGASGELFF
TRBV7-9	-	TRBD1	TRBJ1-2	TGTGCCAGCAGCTCGGACAGGGGGTATGGCTACACCTTC	CASSSDRGYGYTF